Reported below is one TCR beta chain. The antigen is not known. PCR amplification relied on 60 Vbeta primers (plus 13 Jbeta primers). The data were produced by immunoSEQ multiplex PCR, yet TCRdb's version contains in-frame clones alone and is incomplete. Among roughly 120,000 clones listed, around 70% were seen once. This record comes from a study of cytomegalovirus exposure and HLA in healthy donors. Overall study: Unique TCRs from HLA-typed donors, 80 million to 90 million of them, were held in an early data release.

The CDR3 spans 15 residues. J lost 1 base, V lost 5 bases, and 7 bases had no gene match. The germline V gene encodes CDR1 ENHRY and CDR2 SYGVKD. Study results and limitations: The study flagged 150 to 200 TCR beta chains as cytomegalovirus-associated.

The specimen was PBMCs. The sequence was collected from a woman aged 65 to 85 in good health and CMV-seropositive. The chain joins TRBV10-3 to TRBJ1-2; 7 positions match TRBD1. DNA of the CDR3: TGTGCCATCAGTAACTCAGGGGGATTTAACTATGGCTACACCTTC. It specifies CAISNSGGFNYGYTF.